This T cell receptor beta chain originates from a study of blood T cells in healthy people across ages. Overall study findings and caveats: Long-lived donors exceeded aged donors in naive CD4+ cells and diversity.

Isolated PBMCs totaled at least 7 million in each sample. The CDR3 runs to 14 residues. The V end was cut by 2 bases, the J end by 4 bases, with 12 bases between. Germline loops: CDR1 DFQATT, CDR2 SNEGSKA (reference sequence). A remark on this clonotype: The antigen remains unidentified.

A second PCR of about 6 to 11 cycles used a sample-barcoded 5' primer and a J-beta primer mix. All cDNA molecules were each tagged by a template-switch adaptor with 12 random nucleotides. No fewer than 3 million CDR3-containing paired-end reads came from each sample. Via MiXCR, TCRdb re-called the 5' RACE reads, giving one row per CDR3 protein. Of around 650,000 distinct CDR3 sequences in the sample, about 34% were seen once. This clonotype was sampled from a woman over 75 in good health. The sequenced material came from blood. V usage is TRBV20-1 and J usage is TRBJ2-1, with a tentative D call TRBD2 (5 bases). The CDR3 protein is CSARWESRYNEQFF. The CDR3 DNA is TGCAGTGCTAGATGGGAGAGTCGGTACAATGAGCAGTTCTTC.